This T cell receptor (beta chain) stems from a study of shared clonotypes between healthy human individuals. The study's findings and limits: Unshared clonotypes carried lower generation probabilities than those common to all four donors. Clonotype sharing among donors was expected to depend on sequencing depth.

The CDR3 loop spans 12 amino acids. Germline values: CDR1 SQVTM, CDR2 ANQGSEA. The V gene end was trimmed by 7 bases and the J gene end by 15 bases; junction bases not matched to a gene: 14. Sequenced by immunoSEQ multiplex PCR; TCRdb stores in-frame clones only, minus some. The sample shows about 1 million clones, more than 60% of them seen only once. This clone was found once. Its antigen is still unknown. Input material: memory CD4+ T cells sorted from blood. As to subset: CD45RA-negative fraction. This chain joins TRBV29-1 and TRBJ2-4; the match to TRBD1 covers 8 bases. This receptor was obtained from a man younger than 30 in good health. The CDR3 DNA reads as TGCAGCGGCGGTAATACAGGGGGAATTTGGTACTTC. As protein: CSGGNTGGIWYF.